This TCR beta chain was sequenced in a study of blood T cell repertoires in COVID-19. Under the authors' procedure: Amplification of reference gene primers was used by the study to estimate nucleated cell counts. Repertoires were generated with immunoSEQ multiplex PCR, while TCRdb's copy carries only in-frame clones and drops some. V, J and clone size are taken as reported in that table, and D and trimming were inferred from the DNA itself. The data hold 95,000 to 100,000 clones, with about 90% observed a single time. Seattle-derived patients entered the study during active infection and were followed longitudinally. Sequencing used peripheral blood. The sequence was collected from a human donor with COVID-19, enrolled during active disease. The donor label of this sample is uncertain.

The CDR3 here is CASSLSPTDPNGYTF. CDR3 coding DNA: TGTGCCAGCAGCTTAAGCCCGACAGACCCAAATGGCTACACCTTC. The chain joins TRBV7-2 to TRBJ1-2; D perhaps matches TRBD1 (5 bases). Germline V gives CDR1 SGHTA, CDR2 FQGNSA. Between the trimmed V and J ends, which lost 2 bases and 6 bases, there was a span of 16 bases. The CDR3 spans 15 residues.